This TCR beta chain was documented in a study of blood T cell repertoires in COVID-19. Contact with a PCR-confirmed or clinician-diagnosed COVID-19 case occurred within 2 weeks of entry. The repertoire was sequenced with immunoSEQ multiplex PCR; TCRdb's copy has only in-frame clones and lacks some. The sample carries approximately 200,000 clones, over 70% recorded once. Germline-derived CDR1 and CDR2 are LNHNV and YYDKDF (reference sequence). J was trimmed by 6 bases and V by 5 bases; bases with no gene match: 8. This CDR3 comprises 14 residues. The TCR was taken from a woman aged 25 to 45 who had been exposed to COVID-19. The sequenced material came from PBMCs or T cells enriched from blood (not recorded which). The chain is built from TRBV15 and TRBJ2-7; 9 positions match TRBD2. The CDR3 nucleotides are TGTGCCACCAGCCGTAACGGACTAGCGAGCGAGCAGTACTTC. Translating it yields CATSRNGLASEQYF.